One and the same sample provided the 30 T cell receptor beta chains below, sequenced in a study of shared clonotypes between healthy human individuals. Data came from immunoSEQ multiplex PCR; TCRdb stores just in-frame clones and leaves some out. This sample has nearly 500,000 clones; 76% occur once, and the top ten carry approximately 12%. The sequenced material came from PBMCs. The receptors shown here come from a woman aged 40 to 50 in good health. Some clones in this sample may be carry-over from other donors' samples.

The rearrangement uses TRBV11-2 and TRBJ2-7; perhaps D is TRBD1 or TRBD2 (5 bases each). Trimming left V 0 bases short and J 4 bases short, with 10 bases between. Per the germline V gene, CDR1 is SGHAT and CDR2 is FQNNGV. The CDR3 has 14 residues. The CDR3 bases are TGTGCCAGCAGCTTAGATGTAGGGACGTACGAGCAGTACTTC. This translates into CASSLDVGTYEQYF.

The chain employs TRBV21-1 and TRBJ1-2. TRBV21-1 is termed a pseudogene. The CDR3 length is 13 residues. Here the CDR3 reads CASSKVGKDGYTF. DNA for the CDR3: TGTGCCAGCAGCAAAGTGGGGAAGGATGGCTACACCTTC.

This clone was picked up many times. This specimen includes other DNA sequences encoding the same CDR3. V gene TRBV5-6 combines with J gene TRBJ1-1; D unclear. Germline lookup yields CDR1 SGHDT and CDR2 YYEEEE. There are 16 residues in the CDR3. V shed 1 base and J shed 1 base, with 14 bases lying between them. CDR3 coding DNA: TGTGCCAGCAGCTTGTCGACAAGCCGGTGGAACACTGAAGCTTTCTTT. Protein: CASSLSTSRWNTEAFF. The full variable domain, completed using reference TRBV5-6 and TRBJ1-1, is DAGVTQSPTHLIKTRGQQVTLRCSPKSGHDTVSWYQQALGQGPQFIFQYYEEEERQRGNFPDRFSGHQFPNYSSELNVNALLLGDSALYLCASSLSTSRWNTEAFFGQGTRLTVV.

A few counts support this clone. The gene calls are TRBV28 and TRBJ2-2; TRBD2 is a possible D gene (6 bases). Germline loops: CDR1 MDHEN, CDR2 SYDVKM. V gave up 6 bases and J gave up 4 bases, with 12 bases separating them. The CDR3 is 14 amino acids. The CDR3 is CASRTPGVTGELFF. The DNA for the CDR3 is TGTGCCAGCAGAACCCCGGGAGTCACCGGGGAGCTGTTTTTT. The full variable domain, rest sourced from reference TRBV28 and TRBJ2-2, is DVKVTQSSRYLVKRTGEKVFLECVQDMDHENMFWYRQDPGLGLRLIYFSYDVKMKEKGDIPEGYSVSREKKERFSLILESASTNQTSMYLCASRTPGVTGELFFGEGSRLTVL.

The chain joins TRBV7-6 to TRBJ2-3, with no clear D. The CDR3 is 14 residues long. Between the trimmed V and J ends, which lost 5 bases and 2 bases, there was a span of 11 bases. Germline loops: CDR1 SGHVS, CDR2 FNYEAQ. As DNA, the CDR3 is TGTGCCAGCAGCCCCGAGCCTATCACAGATACGCAGTATTTT. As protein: CASSPEPITDTQYF. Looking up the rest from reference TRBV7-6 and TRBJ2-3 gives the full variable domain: GAGVSQSPRYKVTKRGQDVALRCDPISGHVSLYWYRQALGQGPEFLTYFNYEAQQDKSGLPNDRFSAERPEGSISTLTIQRTEQRDSAMYRCASSPEPITDTQYFGPGTRLTVL.

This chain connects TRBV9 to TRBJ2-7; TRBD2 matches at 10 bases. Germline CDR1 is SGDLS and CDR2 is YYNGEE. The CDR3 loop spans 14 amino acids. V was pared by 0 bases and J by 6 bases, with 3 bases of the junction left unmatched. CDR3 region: CASSVGAGGPEQYF. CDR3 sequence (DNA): TGTGCCAGCAGCGTAGGAGCGGGAGGGCCCGAGCAGTACTTC.

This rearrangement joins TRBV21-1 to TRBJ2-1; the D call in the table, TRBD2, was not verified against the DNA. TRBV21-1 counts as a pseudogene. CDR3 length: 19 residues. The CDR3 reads CASSSPGLRCFESYNEQFF. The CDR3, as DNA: TGTGCCAGCAGCAGTCCGGGACTCCGCTGCTTTGAGTCCTACAATGAGCAGTTCTTC.

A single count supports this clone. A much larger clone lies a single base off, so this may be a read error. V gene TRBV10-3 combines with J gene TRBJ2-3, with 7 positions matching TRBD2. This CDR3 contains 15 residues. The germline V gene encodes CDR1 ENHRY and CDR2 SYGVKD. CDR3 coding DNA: TGTGCCATCAGAGAGACTAGCCTTGGCACAGATACGCGGTATTTT. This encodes CAIRETSLGTDTRYF.

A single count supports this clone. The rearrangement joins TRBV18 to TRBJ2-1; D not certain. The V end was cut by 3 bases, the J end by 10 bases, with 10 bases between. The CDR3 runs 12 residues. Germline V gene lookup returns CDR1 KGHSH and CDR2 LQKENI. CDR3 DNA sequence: TGTGCCAGCTCACCTGCTGAGAGAGAGCAGTTCTTC. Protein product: CASSPAEREQFF.

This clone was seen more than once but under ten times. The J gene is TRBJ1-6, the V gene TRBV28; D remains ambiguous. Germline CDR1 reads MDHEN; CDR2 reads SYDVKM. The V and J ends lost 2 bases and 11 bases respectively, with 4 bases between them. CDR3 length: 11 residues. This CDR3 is CASSLGAPLHF. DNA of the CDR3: TGTGCCAGCAGTTTAGGGGCACCCCTCCACTTT.

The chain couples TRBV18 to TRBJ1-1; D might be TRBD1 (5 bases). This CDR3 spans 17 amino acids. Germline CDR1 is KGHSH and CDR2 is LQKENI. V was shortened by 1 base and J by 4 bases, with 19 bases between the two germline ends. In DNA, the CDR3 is TGTGCCAGCTCACCACGCGGCCAGGGCAACGTGGGCACTGAAGCTTTCTTT. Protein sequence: CASSPRGQGNVGTEAFF.

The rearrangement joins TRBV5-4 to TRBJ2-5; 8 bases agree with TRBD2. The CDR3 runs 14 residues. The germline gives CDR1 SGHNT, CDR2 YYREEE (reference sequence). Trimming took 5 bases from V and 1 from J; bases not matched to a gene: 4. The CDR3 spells CASRPSGGQETQYF. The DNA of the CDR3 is TGTGCCAGCAGACCGAGCGGGGGCCAAGAGACCCAGTACTTC.

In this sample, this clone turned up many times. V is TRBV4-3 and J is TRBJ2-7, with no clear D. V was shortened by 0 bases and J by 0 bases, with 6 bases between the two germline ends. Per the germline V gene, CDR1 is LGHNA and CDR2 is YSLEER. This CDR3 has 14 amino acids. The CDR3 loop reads CASSQDRISYEQYF. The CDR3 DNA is TGCGCCAGCAGCCAAGATAGGATCTCCTACGAGCAGTACTTC.

The CDR3, as DNA: TGTGCCAGCAGCCCCCAAGCCAAAAACATTCAGTACTTC. It translates to CASSPQAKNIQYF. The chain links TRBV6-5 to TRBJ2-4; the D is unclear. CDR1 is MNHEY, CDR2 SVGAGI, per germline. This CDR3 has 13 residues. The germline V and J ends were trimmed by 6 bases and 0 bases, with 6 bases remaining between them.

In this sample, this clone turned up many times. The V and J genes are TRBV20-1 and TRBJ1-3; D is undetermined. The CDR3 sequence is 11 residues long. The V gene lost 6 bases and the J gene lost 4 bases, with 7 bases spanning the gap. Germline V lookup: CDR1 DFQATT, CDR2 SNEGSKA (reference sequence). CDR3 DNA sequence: TGCAGTGCAAGCAGGGGAAACACCATATATTTT. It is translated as CSASRGNTIYF.

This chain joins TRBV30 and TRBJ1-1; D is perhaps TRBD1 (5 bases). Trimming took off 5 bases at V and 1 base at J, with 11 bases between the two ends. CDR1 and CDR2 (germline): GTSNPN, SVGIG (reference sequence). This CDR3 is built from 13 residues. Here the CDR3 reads CAWVDNWNTEAFF. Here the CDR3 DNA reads TGTGCCTGGGTGGACAACTGGAACACTGAAGCTTTCTTT. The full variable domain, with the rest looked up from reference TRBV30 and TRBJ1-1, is SQTIHQWPATLVQPVGSPLSLECTVEGTSNPNLYWYRQAAGRGLQLLFYSVGIGQISSEVPQNLSASRPQDRQFILSSKKLLLSDSGFYLCAWVDNWNTEAFFGQGTRLTVV.

CDR3 nucleotides: TGTGCCAGCAGCGTAGTTAGCGGGCCTGCTGAGCAGTTCTTC. Its translation is CASSVVSGPAEQFF. The genes are TRBV9 and TRBJ2-1; 7 bases match TRBD2. CDR1 is SGDLS, CDR2 YYNGEE, per germline. The CDR3 runs to 14 residues. Germline trimming cut 0 bases from V and 9 bases from J; bases unmatched to any gene: 6.

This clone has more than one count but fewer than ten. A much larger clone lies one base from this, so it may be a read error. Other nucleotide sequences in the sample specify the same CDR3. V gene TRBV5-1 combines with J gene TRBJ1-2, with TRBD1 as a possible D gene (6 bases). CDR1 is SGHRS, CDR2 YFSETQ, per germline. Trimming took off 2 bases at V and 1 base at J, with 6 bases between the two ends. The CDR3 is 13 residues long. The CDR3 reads CASSLQGNYGYTF. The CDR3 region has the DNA TGCGCCAGCAGCTTACAGGGTAACTATGGCTACACCTTC.

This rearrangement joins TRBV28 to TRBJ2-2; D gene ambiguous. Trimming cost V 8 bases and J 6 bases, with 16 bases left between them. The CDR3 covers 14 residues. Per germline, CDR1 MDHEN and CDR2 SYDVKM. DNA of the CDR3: TGTGCCAGCCGTCCCAAGGGATTAGCCGGGGAGCTGTTTTTT. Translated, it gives CASRPKGLAGELFF.

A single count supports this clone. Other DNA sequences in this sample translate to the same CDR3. The chain's CDR3 is CASSENIYNEQFF. The CDR3 coding sequence is TGTGCCAGCAGTGAGAACATTTACAATGAGCAGTTCTTC. The chain has TRBV6-1 and TRBJ2-1, with D hard to call. CDR3 length equals 13 residues. Germline V CDR1 and CDR2: MNHNS, SASEGT. Trimming cost V 3 bases and J 4 bases, with 7 bases left between them.

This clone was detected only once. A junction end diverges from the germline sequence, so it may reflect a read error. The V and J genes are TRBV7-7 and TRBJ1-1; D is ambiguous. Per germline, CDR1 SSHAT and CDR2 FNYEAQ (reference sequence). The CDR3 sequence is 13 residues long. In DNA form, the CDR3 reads TGTGCTAGCAGCTTAGAGCTGAACACTGAAGCTTTCTTT. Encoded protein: CASSLELNTEAFF.

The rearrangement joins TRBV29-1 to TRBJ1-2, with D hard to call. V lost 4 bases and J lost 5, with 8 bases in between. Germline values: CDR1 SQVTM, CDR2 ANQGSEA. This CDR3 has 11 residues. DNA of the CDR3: TGCAGCGTTGCCGGCGGGTATGGCTACACCTTC. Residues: CSVAGGYGYTF. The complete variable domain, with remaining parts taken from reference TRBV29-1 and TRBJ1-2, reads SAVISQKPSRDICQRGTSLTIQCQVDSQVTMMFWYRQQPGQSLTLIATANQGSEATYESGFVIDKFPISRPNLTFSTLTVSNMSPEDSSIYLCSVAGGYGYTFGSGTRLTVV.

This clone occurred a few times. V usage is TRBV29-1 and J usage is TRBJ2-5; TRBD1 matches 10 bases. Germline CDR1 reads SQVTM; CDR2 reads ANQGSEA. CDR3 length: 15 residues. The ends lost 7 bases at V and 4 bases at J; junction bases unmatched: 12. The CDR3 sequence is CSGRDRGVPGETQYF. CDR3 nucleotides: TGCAGCGGAAGGGACAGGGGAGTTCCTGGAGAGACCCAGTACTTC.

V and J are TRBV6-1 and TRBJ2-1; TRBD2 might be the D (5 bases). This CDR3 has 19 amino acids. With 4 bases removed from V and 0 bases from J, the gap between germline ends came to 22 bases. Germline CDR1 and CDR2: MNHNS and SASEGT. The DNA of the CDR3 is TGTGCCAGCAGTGTAATCGGGCAATCTTTGGCGGGCTCCTACAATGAGCAGTTCTTC. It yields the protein CASSVIGQSLAGSYNEQFF.

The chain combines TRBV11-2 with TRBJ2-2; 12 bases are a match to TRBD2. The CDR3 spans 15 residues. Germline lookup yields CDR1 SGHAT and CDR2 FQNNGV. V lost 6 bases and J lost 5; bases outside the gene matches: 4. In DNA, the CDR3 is TGTGCCAGCAGGCTAGCGGGAGGGCCTACCGGGGAGCTGTTTTTT. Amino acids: CASRLAGGPTGELFF. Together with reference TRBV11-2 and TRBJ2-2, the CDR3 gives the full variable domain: EAGVAQSPRYKIIEKRQSVAFWCNPISGHATLYWYQQILGQGPKLLIQFQNNGVVDDSQLPKDRFSAERLKGVDSTLKIQPAKLEDSAVYLCASRLAGGPTGELFFGEGSRLTVL.

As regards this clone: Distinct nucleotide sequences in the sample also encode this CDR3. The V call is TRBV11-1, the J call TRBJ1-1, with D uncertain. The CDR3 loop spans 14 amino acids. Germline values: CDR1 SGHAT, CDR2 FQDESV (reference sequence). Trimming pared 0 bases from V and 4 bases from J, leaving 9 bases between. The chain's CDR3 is CASSLAGLSTEAFF. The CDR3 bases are TGTGCCAGCAGCTTAGCGGGGTTGAGCACTGAAGCTTTCTTT.

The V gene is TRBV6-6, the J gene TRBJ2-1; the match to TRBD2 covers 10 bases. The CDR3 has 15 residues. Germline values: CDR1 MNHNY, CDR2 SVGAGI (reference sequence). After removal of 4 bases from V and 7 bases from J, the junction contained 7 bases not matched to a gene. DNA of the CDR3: TGTGCCAGCAGTTTACCGGGACTAGCGAGGAATGAGCAGTTCTTC. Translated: CASSLPGLARNEQFF.

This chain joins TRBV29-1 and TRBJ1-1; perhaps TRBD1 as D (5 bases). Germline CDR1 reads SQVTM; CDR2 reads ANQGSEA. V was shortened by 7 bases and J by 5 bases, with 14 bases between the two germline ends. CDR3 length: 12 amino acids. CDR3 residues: CSARDGGTEAFF. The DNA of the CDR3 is TGCAGCGCCCGGGACGGGGGGACTGAAGCTTTCTTT.

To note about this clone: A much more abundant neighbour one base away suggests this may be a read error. CDR3 sequence reads: CSASANYEQYF. In DNA form, the CDR3 reads TGCAGTGCTAGTGCCAACTACGAGCAGTACTTC. This chain uses TRBV20-1 with TRBJ2-7; D ambiguous. Deletions cut 3 bases from V and 3 bases from J, with 6 bases between. This CDR3 region has 11 residues. Germline V lookup: CDR1 DFQATT, CDR2 SNEGSKA (reference sequence).

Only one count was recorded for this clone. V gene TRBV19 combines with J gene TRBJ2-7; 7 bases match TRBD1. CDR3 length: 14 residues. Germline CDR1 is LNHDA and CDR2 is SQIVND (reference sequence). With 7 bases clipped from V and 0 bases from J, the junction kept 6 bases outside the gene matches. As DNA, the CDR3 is TGTGCCAGTATGGAGGACAGGAGCTCCTACGAGCAGTACTTC. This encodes CASMEDRSSYEQYF.